The 26 T cell receptor beta chains presented below share a single source sample, sequenced in a study of T cells after yellow fever vaccination. TCRdb independently ran MiXCR on the 5' RACE reads; one entry per CDR3 protein. Among some 350,000 distinct CDR3 sequences listed, 11% were seen once. The specimen comprised PBMCs, sampled on the day of the first yellow fever vaccination. The source of these receptors is a man younger than 35 who received the YFV17D yellow fever vaccine.

This clonotype rates as large. The chain uses TRBV7-2 and TRBJ1-1, with D unresolved. V lost 8 bases, J lost 11 bases, and 12 bases lay in between. The CDR3 is 10 residues long. Germline CDR1 and CDR2: SGHTA and FQGNSA. The CDR3 loop reads CASGRLGAFF. The DNA for the CDR3 is TGTGCCAGCGGGCGGTTGGGGGCTTTCTTT.

The chain couples TRBV5-5 to TRBJ2-5; D gene unclear. V dropped 1 base and J dropped 1 base, with 8 bases sitting between them. The CDR3 has 14 residues. The germline V gene has CDR1 SGHKS and CDR2 YYEKEE (reference sequence). This CDR3 is CASSLSRFQETQYF. DNA of the CDR3: TGTGCCAGCAGCTTGAGTAGGTTCCAAGAGACCCAGTACTTC.

The V gene is TRBV4-3, the J gene TRBJ1-4, with D maybe TRBD1 (5 bases). Trimming left V 0 bases short and J 6 bases short, with 14 bases between. Per the germline V gene, CDR1 is LGHNA and CDR2 is YSLEER. The CDR3 spans 16 residues. CDR3 coding DNA: TGCGCCAGCAGCCAAGAGCCGCGGGGACCCGATGAAAAACTGTTTTTT. Translation: CASSQEPRGPDEKLFF.

This clonotype was recorded a few times. The V call is TRBV2, the J call TRBJ1-5; maybe TRBD1 (5 bases). Deletions cut 6 bases from V and 3 bases from J, with 9 bases between. This CDR3 is 13 amino acids long. Per germline, CDR1 SNHLY and CDR2 FYNNEI. As DNA, the CDR3 is TGTGCCAGCAGCGGACACGACAATCAGCCCCAGCATTTT. Its translation: CASSGHDNQPQHF. The full variable domain, in which reference TRBV2 and TRBJ1-5 provide the parts outside the CDR3, is EPEVTQTPSHQVTQMGQEVILRCVPISNHLYFYWYRQILGQKVEFLVSFYNNEISEKSEIFDDQFSVERPDGSNFTLKIRSTKLEDSAMYFCASSGHDNQPQHFGDGTRLSIL.

This clonotype was counted a few times. The chain links TRBV5-6 to TRBJ2-7; TRBD2 matches at 11 bases. V lost 3 bases and J lost 9; bases outside the gene matches: 11. The CDR3 totals 15 residues. Germline V gene sequence: CDR1 SGHDT, CDR2 YYEEEE. The DNA of the CDR3 is TGTGCCAGCAGCTCAGGGGGACTAGCGGAGGTCCGGCAGTACGTC. It translates to CASSSGGLAEVRQYV.

This clonotype has only a few counts. This sequence joins TRBV12-3 or TRBV12-4 and TRBJ1-2; D gene uncertain. Trimming stripped 4 bases from V and 4 bases from J, with 7 bases between. The CDR3 runs to 12 residues. The CDR3 DNA follows: TGTGCCAGCAGTTACGGCTTCTATGGCTACACCTTC. Amino acid sequence: CASSYGFYGYTF.

The CDR3 reads CASSHWGTEAFF. The DNA for the CDR3 is TGTGCCAGCAGCCACTGGGGGACTGAAGCTTTCTTT. The V gene is TRBV14, the J gene TRBJ1-1; D may be TRBD1 (5 bases). The CDR3 totals 12 residues. Germline V CDR1 and CDR2: SGHDN, FVKESK. V lost 3 bases and J lost 5, with 7 bases in between.

This clonotype appeared a few times. The J gene is TRBJ2-1, the V gene TRBV4-2, with D possibly being TRBD2 (6 bases). Germline lookup yields CDR1 LGHNA and CDR2 YNFKEQ. The V end lost 5 bases, the J end lost 7 bases, and 15 bases lay between the germline ends. This CDR3 comprises 14 residues. CDR3 sequence (DNA): TGTGCCAGCAGCATAACTAGCCCCTGGAATGAGCAGTTCTTC. Translated: CASSITSPWNEQFF.

This clonotype turned up a few times. V and J are TRBV5-6 and TRBJ2-5; 8 bases are a match to TRBD1. There are 15 residues in the CDR3. Germline V CDR1 and CDR2: SGHDT, YYEEEE. The J segment lost 5 bases and the V segment lost 1 base, leaving 7 bases of the junction unmatched. The DNA for the CDR3 is TGTGCCAGCAGCTTGTCCCGGACAGGGAGGGAGACCCAGTACTTC. Its protein product is CASSLSRTGRETQYF.

The chain recombines TRBV4-2 with TRBJ1-5; no clear D. V was pared by 1 base and J by 0 bases, with 13 bases between. Germline V gene sequence: CDR1 LGHNA, CDR2 YNFKEQ. CDR3 size: 17 residues. This CDR3 reads CASSQGSSGFSNQPQHF. CDR3 DNA sequence: TGTGCCAGCAGCCAAGGTTCGTCAGGCTTTAGCAATCAGCCCCAGCATTTT.

The V and J genes are TRBV6-5 and TRBJ2-7, with 9 bases fitting TRBD1. The germline CDR1 and CDR2 sequences are MNHEY and SVGAGI. With V trimmed by 0 bases and J by 5 bases, 5 bases remained unmatched. This CDR3 spans 15 amino acids. This CDR3 reads CASSYSGGTGNEQYF. DNA of the CDR3: TGTGCCAGCAGTTACTCCGGGGGGACAGGGAACGAGCAGTACTTC.

This clonotype showed up just a few times. The chain joins TRBV2 to TRBJ2-2, with 12 bases matching TRBD1. This CDR3 region has 16 residues. The V segment lost 4 bases and the J segment 6 bases; nucleotides outside the gene matches: 6. Germline-derived CDR1 and CDR2 are SNHLY and FYNNEI. CDR3 DNA sequence: TGTGCCAGCAGTGCCCGGGACAGGGGGCCCTCCGGGGAGCTGTTTTTT. It specifies CASSARDRGPSGELFF. Together with reference TRBV2 and TRBJ2-2, the CDR3 gives the full variable domain: EPEVTQTPSHQVTQMGQEVILRCVPISNHLYFYWYRQILGQKVEFLVSFYNNEISEKSEIFDDQFSVERPDGSNFTLKIRSTKLEDSAMYFCASSARDRGPSGELFFGEGSRLTVL.

This clonotype was counted a few times. V is TRBV7-9 and J is TRBJ1-1, with D possibly matching TRBD1 (6 bases). V lost 5 bases and J lost 7, with 11 bases in between. CDR1 and CDR2 from the germline V gene are SEHNR and FQNEAQ (reference sequence). CDR3 length: 12 amino acids. The chain's CDR3 is CASSTRQVEAFF. The CDR3 DNA is TGTGCCAGCAGCACAAGACAGGTTGAAGCTTTCTTT.

This clonotype was counted many times. The chain links TRBV6-5 to TRBJ1-5; weak D call: TRBD1 (5 bases). The CDR3 has 13 residues. Trimming removed 2 bases from V and 4 bases from J, with 6 bases in between. The germline gives CDR1 MNHEY, CDR2 SVGAGI. CDR3 coding DNA: TGTGCCAGCAGTTACGGGACGAATCAGCCCCAGCATTTT. Translating it yields CASSYGTNQPQHF.

This clonotype turned up a few times. The V call is TRBV20-1, the J call TRBJ2-5, with TRBD1 matching 7 bases. Trimming at V came to 6 bases and at J to 5 bases, leaving 15 bases not matched to a gene. The CDR3 runs 15 residues. The germline gives CDR1 DFQATT, CDR2 SNEGSKA (reference sequence). Written as DNA, the CDR3 is TGCAGTGCCACCCACCCACGACAGGGCGGGGAGACCCAGTACTTC. This gives the protein CSATHPRQGGETQYF.

The gene calls are TRBV27 and TRBJ2-1; 9 bases match TRBD2. CDR1 is MNHEY, CDR2 SMNVEV, per germline (reference sequence). With 2 bases clipped from V and 8 bases from J, the junction kept 4 bases outside the gene matches. There are 14 residues in the CDR3. The CDR3 region is CASSLGWTSDEQFF. As DNA, the CDR3 is TGTGCCAGCAGTTTAGGGTGGACTAGCGATGAGCAGTTCTTC.

Only a few counts were recorded for this clonotype. The chain uses TRBV12-3 or TRBV12-4 and TRBJ2-5, with TRBD1 as a possible D gene (6 bases). V shed 5 bases and J shed 4 bases, with 14 bases lying between them. CDR3 length: 14 amino acids. Here the CDR3 reads CASSHRAQLETQYF. In nucleotides, the CDR3 is TGTGCCAGCAGTCACAGGGCGCAACTAGAGACCCAGTACTTC.

The chain uses TRBV9 and TRBJ2-5, with 11 bases aligning to TRBD2. The CDR3 totals 15 residues. V dropped 3 bases and J dropped 4; count of bases not matched to a gene: 5. CDR1 and CDR2 from the germline V gene are SGDLS and YYNGEE. The CDR3 sequence: CASSGATSGGETQYF. The CDR3 nucleotides are TGTGCCAGCAGCGGGGCTACTAGCGGGGGAGAGACCCAGTACTTC.

Only a few counts were recorded for this clonotype. CDR3 coding DNA: TGTGCCAGCAGCCCGGGGCCTCCTCCCAATGAGCAGTTCTTC. Translating gives CASSPGPPPNEQFF. The J gene is TRBJ2-1, the V gene TRBV11-3; D might be TRBD1 or TRBD2, each matching 5 bases. This CDR3 comprises 14 residues. V gave up 5 bases and J gave up 6 bases, with 14 bases separating them. Per the germline V gene, CDR1 is SGHNT and CDR2 is YENEEA.

This chain joins TRBV15 and TRBJ1-1; D not certain. V was trimmed by 0 bases and J by 0 bases, leaving 14 bases between them. This CDR3 has 17 amino acids. Germline CDR1 reads LNHNV; CDR2 reads YYDKDF (reference sequence). CDR3 amino acids: CATSRDKSRAMNTEAFF. For the CDR3, the DNA is TGTGCCACCAGCAGAGATAAGAGCCGGGCCATGAACACTGAAGCTTTCTTT.

This clonotype was recorded a few times. The chain couples TRBV9 to TRBJ2-2, with no clear D. The CDR3 spans 16 residues. The V and J ends lost 0 bases and 0 bases respectively, with 9 bases between them. Germline V CDR1 and CDR2: SGDLS, YYNGEE. This CDR3 is CASSVAQFANTGELFF. As DNA, the CDR3 is TGTGCCAGCAGCGTAGCCCAGTTCGCGAACACCGGGGAGCTGTTTTTT.

In its sample, this clonotype was seen a few times. The J gene is TRBJ1-6, the V gene TRBV12-3 or TRBV12-4; D is possibly TRBD1 (5 bases). V lost 2 bases and J lost 4, with 15 bases in between. The CDR3 spans 17 residues. CDR3 amino acids: CASSLIHRPDYNSPLHF. Here the CDR3 DNA reads TGTGCCAGCAGTTTAATCCACAGGCCGGATTATAATTCACCCCTCCACTTT.

This chain joins TRBV20-1 and TRBJ1-1, with D possibly matching TRBD1 (6 bases). Germline CDR1 DFQATT, CDR2 SNEGSKA (reference sequence). CDR3 length equals 12 residues. The CDR3 reads CSARWGLNEAFF. CDR3 DNA sequence: TGCAGCGCAAGGTGGGGGCTTAATGAAGCTTTCTTT.

This clonotype was counted between two and nine times. V and J are TRBV19 and TRBJ2-2; 10 nucleotides agree with TRBD2. The CDR3 loop spans 16 amino acids. V shed 5 bases and J 4 bases; nucleotides not matched to a gene: 7. Germline V gene lookup returns CDR1 LNHDA and CDR2 SQIVND (reference sequence). The CDR3 protein is CASSPLAGDITGELFF. The CDR3 DNA reads TGTGCCAGTAGTCCCCTAGCGGGGGATATCACCGGGGAGCTGTTTTTT.

At least ten counts were recorded for this clonotype. This chain joins TRBV5-1 and TRBJ2-3, with 11 bases matching TRBD1. The CDR3 contains 15 residues. J gave up 4 bases and V 4 bases, and 5 bases lay outside the gene matches. Germline CDR1 is SGHRS and CDR2 is YFSETQ. In DNA, the CDR3 is TGCGCCAGCAGCGATCGGACAGGGGGCCCAGATACGCAGTATTTT. This translates into CASSDRTGGPDTQYF.

The chain uses TRBV18 and TRBJ1-1, with 10 bases aligning to TRBD1. CDR1 and CDR2 from the germline V gene are KGHSH and LQKENI. This CDR3 spans 13 amino acids. Losses at the gene ends were 3 bases for V and 7 bases for J; bases not matched to a gene: 2. The CDR3 DNA reads TGTGCCAGCTCACCGGGACAGGGGCTTGAAGCTTTCTTT. This translates into CASSPGQGLEAFF. The full variable domain, completed using reference TRBV18 and TRBJ1-1, is NAGVMQNPRHLVRRRGQEARLRCSPMKGHSHVYWYRQLPEEGLKFMVYLQKENIIDESGMPKERFSAEFPKEGPSILRIQQVVRGDSAAYFCASSPGQGLEAFFGQGTRLTVV.